This T cell receptor beta chain is from a study of T cells after yellow fever vaccination. Overall study results and limits: Clonotype sharing between CD4 and CD8 compartments was small. Secondary responses were weaker yet peaked faster, day 5 versus 15. Researchers cautioned that FACS-sorted repertoires could harbor abundant clonotypes contaminating from the bulk population.

TCRdb re-called the 5' RACE reads with MiXCR, one entry per CDR3 protein. The data hold some 120,000 distinct CDR3 sequences, with roughly 6.7% observed a single time. Many counts were recorded for this clonotype. Its antigen remains unidentified. Germline V gives CDR1 SGHKS, CDR2 YYEKEE (reference sequence). The V segment lost 4 bases and the J segment 7 bases; nucleotides outside the gene matches: 7. This CDR3 region has 15 residues. This specimen was CD4+ T cells sorted from PBMCs, taken more than 8 days after the first yellow fever vaccination. The V call is TRBV5-5, the J call TRBJ2-2; 10 bases match TRBD1. The receptor's source is a man aged 18-30 years who received the YFV17D yellow fever vaccine. The CDR3 sequence: CASSLGTGEVGELFF. The CDR3, as DNA: TGTGCCAGCAGCCTAGGGACAGGGGAGGTCGGGGAGCTGTTTTTT. The whole variable domain, filled in from reference TRBV5-5 and TRBJ2-2, reads DAGVTQSPTHLIKTRGQQVTLRCSPISGHKSVSWYQQVLGQGPQFIFQYYEKEERGRGNFPDRFSARQFPNYSSELNVNALLLGDSALYLCASSLGTGEVGELFFGEGSRLTVL.